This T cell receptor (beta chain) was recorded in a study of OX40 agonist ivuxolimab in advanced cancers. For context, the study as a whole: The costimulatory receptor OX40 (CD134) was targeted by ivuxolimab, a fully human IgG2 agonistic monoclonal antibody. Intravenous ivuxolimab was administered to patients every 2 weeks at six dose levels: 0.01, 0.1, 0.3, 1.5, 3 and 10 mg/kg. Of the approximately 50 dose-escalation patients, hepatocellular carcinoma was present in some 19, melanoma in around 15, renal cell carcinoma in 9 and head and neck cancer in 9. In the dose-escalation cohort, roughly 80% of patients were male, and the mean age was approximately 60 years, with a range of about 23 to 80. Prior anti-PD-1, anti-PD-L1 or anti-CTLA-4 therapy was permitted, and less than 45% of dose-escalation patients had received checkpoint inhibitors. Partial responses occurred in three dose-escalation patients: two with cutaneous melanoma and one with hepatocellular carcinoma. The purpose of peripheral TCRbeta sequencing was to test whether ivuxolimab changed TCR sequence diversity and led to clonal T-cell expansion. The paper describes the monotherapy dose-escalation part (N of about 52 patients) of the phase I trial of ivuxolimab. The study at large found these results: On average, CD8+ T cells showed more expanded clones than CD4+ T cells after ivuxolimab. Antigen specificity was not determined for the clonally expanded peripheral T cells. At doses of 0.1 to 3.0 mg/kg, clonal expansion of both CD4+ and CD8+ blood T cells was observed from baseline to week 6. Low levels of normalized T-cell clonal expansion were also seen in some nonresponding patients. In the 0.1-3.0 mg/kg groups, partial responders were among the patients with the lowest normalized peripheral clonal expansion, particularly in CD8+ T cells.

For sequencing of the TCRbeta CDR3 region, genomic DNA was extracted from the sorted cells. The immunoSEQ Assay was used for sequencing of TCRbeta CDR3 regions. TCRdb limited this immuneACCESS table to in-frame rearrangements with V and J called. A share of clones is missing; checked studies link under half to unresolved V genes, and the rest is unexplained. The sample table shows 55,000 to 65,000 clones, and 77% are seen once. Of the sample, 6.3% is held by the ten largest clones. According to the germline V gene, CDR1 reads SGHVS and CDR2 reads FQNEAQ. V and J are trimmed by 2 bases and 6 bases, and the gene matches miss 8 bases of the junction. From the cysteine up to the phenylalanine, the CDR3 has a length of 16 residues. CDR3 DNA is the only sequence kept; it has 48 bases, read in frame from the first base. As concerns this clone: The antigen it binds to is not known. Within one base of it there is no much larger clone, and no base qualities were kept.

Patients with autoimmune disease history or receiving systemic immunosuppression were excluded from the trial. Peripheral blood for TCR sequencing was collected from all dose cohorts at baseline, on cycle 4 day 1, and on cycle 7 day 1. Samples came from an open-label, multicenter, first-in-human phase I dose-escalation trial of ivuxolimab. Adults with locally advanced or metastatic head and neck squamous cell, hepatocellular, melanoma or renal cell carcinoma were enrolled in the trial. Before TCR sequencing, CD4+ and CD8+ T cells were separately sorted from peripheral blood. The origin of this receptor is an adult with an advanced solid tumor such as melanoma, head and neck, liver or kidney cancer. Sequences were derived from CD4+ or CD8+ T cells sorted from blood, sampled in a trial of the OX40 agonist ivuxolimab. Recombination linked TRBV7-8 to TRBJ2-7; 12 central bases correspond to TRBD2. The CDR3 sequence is CASSLTGLAGRGEQYF. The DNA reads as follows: TGTGCCAGCAGCTTAACTGGACTAGCGGGGAGAGGCGAGCAGTACTTC.